This T cell receptor beta chain appears in the sequencing data of a study of PD-1 blockade in classical Hodgkin lymphoma. Study-level information: Nivolumab 3 mg/kg was given intravenously every 2 weeks.

Relapses following autologous stem cell transplantation were seen in all patients, with brentuximab vedotin exposure varying. Findings and caveats of the study: It was among complete responders that baseline diversity resembled that of newly diagnosed patients. By C4D1, CD4+ diversity increased significantly, especially in complete responders.

The germline gives CDR1 SGHAT, CDR2 FQNNGV. V was clipped by 2 bases and J by 3 bases, with 16 bases between them. The CDR3 extends over 16 amino acids. Only in-frame clones appear in the TCRdb table, and some are missing; sequencing was by immunoSEQ multiplex PCR. The sample comprises about 90,000 clones, 89% of which are singletons, and roughly 10% rests with the top ten. Notes on this clone: As yet, its antigen is unknown.

This material consisted of peripheral blood mononuclear cells (PBMCs), taken before the second cycle of nivolumab. The chain combines TRBV11-2 with TRBJ2-5; D tentatively reads TRBD1 or TRBD2 (5 bases each). The sequence was collected from a human donor with classical Hodgkin lymphoma. The CDR3 sequence: CASSLFVWDGKETQYF. DNA for the CDR3: TGTGCCAGCAGCTTATTTGTTTGGGACGGGAAAGAGACCCAGTACTTC.